Sequencing of this T cell receptor beta chain was carried out in a study of CD8+CD57+ T cells in acquired aplastic anemia. Patients included in sequencing had previously demonstrated CD8+CD57+ cell expansion by flow cytometry. This clonotype was observed many times. According to the study, genomic DNA was the template for TCR beta VDJ and CDR3 profiling. MiXCR, run by TCRdb on the reads, gives a single entry per CDR3 protein. The sample lists a few hundred thousand distinct CDR3 sequences, about half occurring once. The CDR3 is 14 amino acids. V was pared by 3 bases and J by 3 bases, with 12 bases between.

This receptor was taken from a human donor with aplastic anemia. V is TRBV12-3 or TRBV12-4 and J is TRBJ2-7; perhaps D is TRBD1 or TRBD2 (5 bases each). Input material: sorted CD4+, CD8+, or CD8+CD57+ T cells (not recorded which) from PBMCs. DNA for the CDR3: TGTGCCAGCAGTTTTGGGCTTGGGGGCTACGAGCAGTACTTC. It translates to CASSFGLGGYEQYF.